The T cell receptor (beta chain) described here comes from a study of CD8 T cells in ankylosing spondylitis. This clonotype was picked up many times. V shed 3 bases, J shed 2 bases, and the junction held 1 base outside the gene matches. Germline V gene sequence: CDR1 SGHTA, CDR2 FQGNSA. The CDR3 loop spans 14 amino acids. TCRdb analysed the 5' RACE reads with MiXCR anew, one entry per CDR3 protein. The sample has 150,000 to 200,000 distinct CDR3 sequences; 15% to 20% are singletons. The chain recombines TRBV7-2 with TRBJ2-7, with 10 bases aligning to TRBD1. The origin of this receptor is a male donor aged 5-29 years with ankylosing spondylitis or in good health (not recorded which). The sequencing sample was made of blood, either unsorted or a sorted T cell fraction (not recorded which). As DNA, the CDR3 is TGTGCCAGCAGCTTTGGGACAGGGGCCTACGAGCAGTACGTC. Translation gives CASSFGTGAYEQYV.